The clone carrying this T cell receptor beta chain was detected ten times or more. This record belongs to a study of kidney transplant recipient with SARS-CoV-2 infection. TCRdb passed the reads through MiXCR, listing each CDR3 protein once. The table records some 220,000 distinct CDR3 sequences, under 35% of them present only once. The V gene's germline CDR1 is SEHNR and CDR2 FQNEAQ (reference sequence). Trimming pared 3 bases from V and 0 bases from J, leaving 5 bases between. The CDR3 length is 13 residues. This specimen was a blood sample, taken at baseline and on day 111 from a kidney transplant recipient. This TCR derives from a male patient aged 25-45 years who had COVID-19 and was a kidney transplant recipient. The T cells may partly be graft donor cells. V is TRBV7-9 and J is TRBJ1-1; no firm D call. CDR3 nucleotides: TGTGCCAGCAGCTTCGGACTGAACACTGAAGCTTTCTTT. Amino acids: CASSFGLNTEAFF.